These 5 T cell receptor beta chains share one sample of origin, sequenced in a study of cytomegalovirus exposure and HLA in healthy donors. 60 Vbeta and 13 Jbeta primers were used in PCR. Data came from immunoSEQ multiplex PCR; TCRdb stores just in-frame clones and leaves some out. This sample has 180,000 or so clones, with roughly 80% found just once. Sequencing was performed on PBMCs. The receptors derive from a woman aged 18 to 35 in good health and CMV-seronegative.

The rearrangement uses TRBV6-5 and TRBJ1-2, with a weak D call TRBD1 (5 bases). The V and J ends lost 0 bases and 6 bases respectively, with 8 bases between them. Looked up from germline, CDR1 is MNHEY and CDR2 is SVGAGI. The CDR3 loop spans 13 amino acids. Here the CDR3 DNA reads TGTGCCAGCAGTTACTCGGTAGGGGATGGCTACACCTTC. This gives the protein CASSYSVGDGYTF.

This clone was seen a single time. The CDR3 is CASSPLDASEQFF. The CDR3 DNA sequence: TGTGCCAGCAGCCCCCTCGACGCTAGCGAGCAGTTCTTC. The genes are TRBV11-2 and TRBJ2-1, with D possibly being TRBD2 (5 bases). Germline CDR1 is SGHAT and CDR2 is FQNNGV. There are 13 residues in the CDR3. Trimming took 5 bases from V and 10 from J, leaving 15 bases between them.

This sequence joins TRBV28 and TRBJ2-5; possible D gene TRBD1, 6 bases. The CDR3 is made up of 15 amino acids. Trimming took off 5 bases at V and 2 bases at J, with 15 bases between the two ends. Germline V CDR1 and CDR2: MDHEN, SYDVKM. The CDR3 DNA follows: TGTGCCAGCAGTGCCATCCGGGACACTCAAGAGACCCAGTACTTC. Its protein is CASSAIRDTQETQYF.

This clone was observed once. The chain employs TRBV28 and TRBJ2-3; 9 nucleotides line up with TRBD2. The CDR3 loop spans 16 amino acids. The germline V gene has CDR1 MDHEN and CDR2 SYDVKM. V was clipped by 4 bases and J by 0 bases; unmatched bases: 5. CDR3 protein: CASSYPTSGSTDTQYF. The DNA of the CDR3 is TGTGCCAGCAGTTACCCGACTAGCGGTAGCACAGATACGCAGTATTTT.

V usage is TRBV19 and J usage is TRBJ1-2, with D maybe TRBD1 (6 bases). The CDR3 covers 17 residues. V was shortened by 9 bases and J by 7 bases, with 30 bases between the two germline ends. CDR1 is LNHDA and CDR2 is SQIVND in the germline V gene (reference sequence). The CDR3 DNA follows: TGTGCCAGCCATCCTCGCGGATGGGGGGGGCTGAGGTCTGGCTACACCTTC. Its translation: CASHPRGWGGLRSGYTF.